This T cell receptor beta chain originates from a study of T-cell memory formation after mild COVID-19. CDR3 length: 14 residues. V lost 6 bases and J lost 3, with 12 bases in between. CDR1 MNHNY and CDR2 SVGAGI come from the germline V gene (reference sequence). TCRdb reprocessed the 5' RACE reads with MiXCR, giving one entry per CDR3 protein. The sample contains about 130,000 distinct CDR3 sequences, over 15% of which appear only once. This clonotype was observed a handful of times. This chain links TRBV6-6 with TRBJ1-5, with D unresolved. Sequenced material: PBMCs or a T cell subset sorted from them (not recorded which). The sequence was collected from a man aged 18 to 30 who had mild COVID-19 (a few samples of this study predate the infection). Cell type and time point are not known. CDR3 nucleotide sequence: TGTGCCAGCAGGGGAGGCCAGCCCAATCAGCCCCAGCATTTT. Translated: CASRGGQPNQPQHF.